What follows are 18 T cell receptor beta chains derived from one specimen sequenced in a study of cytomegalovirus exposure and HLA in healthy donors. Primers: 60 Vbeta forward and 13 Jbeta reverse. Profiling relied on immunoSEQ multiplex PCR, and the TCRdb table lists in-frame clones only, not all of them. The sample consists of 160,000 or so clones, almost 85% of them appearing once. The sample taken for sequencing was PBMCs. The source of these receptors is a woman in her 50s in good health and CMV-seronegative.

This chain joins TRBV18 and TRBJ1-3, with 7 bases matching TRBD1. The CDR3 spans 17 residues. The V segment lost 2 bases and the J segment 6 bases; nucleotides outside the gene matches: 13. In germline, CDR1 is KGHSH, CDR2 LQKENI. The CDR3 spells CASSPTGTGEVVNTIYF. Written as DNA, the CDR3 is TGTGCCAGCTCACCAACCGGAACAGGGGAAGTGGTAAACACCATATATTTT.

Turning to this clone: This specimen includes other DNA sequences encoding the same CDR3. The genes are TRBV4-3 and TRBJ1-2, with D maybe TRBD1 (6 bases). The CDR3 consists of 15 residues. From germline, CDR1 is LGHNA and CDR2 YSLEER. The V and J ends lost 0 bases and 11 bases respectively, with 19 bases between them. The CDR3 sequence is CASSQDHGGPRGYTF. The CDR3 coding sequence is TGCGCCAGCAGCCAAGATCATGGGGGCCCGCGTGGTTACACCTTC.

This sequence joins TRBV5-8 and TRBJ2-3, with D possibly matching TRBD1 (5 bases). Per germline, CDR1 SGHTS and CDR2 YDEGEE. The CDR3 has 16 residues. The V and J ends lost 0 bases and 1 base respectively, with 12 bases between them. The CDR3 nucleotides read TGTGCCAGCAGCTTGGGTAGCAGGGTCGGCACAGATACGCAGTATTTT. It is translated as CASSLGSRVGTDTQYF. The full variable domain, with the rest looked up from reference TRBV5-8 and TRBJ2-3, is EAGVTQSPTHLIKTRGQQATLRCSPISGHTSVYWYQQALGLGLQFLLWYDEGEERNRGNFPPRFSGRQFPNYSSELNVNALELEDSALYLCASSLGSRVGTDTQYFGPGTRLTVL.

The chain carries TRBV6-1 and TRBJ1-2; D gene unclear. Looked up from germline, CDR1 is MNHNS and CDR2 is SASEGT. The germline V and J ends were trimmed by 2 bases and 0 bases, with 4 bases remaining between them. The CDR3 has 13 residues. CDR3 sequence reads: CASSEQTNYGYTF. The CDR3, as DNA: TGTGCCAGCAGTGAACAGACTAACTATGGCTACACCTTC.

V is TRBV6-1 and J is TRBJ2-5; 12 nucleotides agree with TRBD2. The end of the DNA is better explained by TRBJ2-7, so the J call may be wrong. The CDR3 loop spans 15 amino acids. Per germline, CDR1 MNHNS and CDR2 SASEGT. CDR3: CASSEVLAGGGEQYF. The CDR3 DNA is TGTGCCAGCAGTGAAGTCCTAGCGGGGGGGGGCGAGCAGTACTTC.

This sequence joins TRBV9 and TRBJ2-3, with TRBD2 as a possible D gene (6 bases). V was clipped by 2 bases and J by 6 bases, with 13 bases between them. This CDR3 contains 14 residues. Germline V gene lookup returns CDR1 SGDLS and CDR2 YYNGEE. Here the CDR3 DNA reads TGTGCCAGCAGCGTGGAGGGGATAGGGGATACGCAGTATTTT. Its translation is CASSVEGIGDTQYF.

The gene calls are TRBV10-3 and TRBJ1-2, with a tentative D call TRBD1 (5 bases). The germline gives CDR1 ENHRY, CDR2 SYGVKD. The CDR3 contains 13 residues. The V and J ends lost 7 bases and 2 bases respectively, with 11 bases between them. This CDR3 is CAITPGGNYGYTF. The CDR3 nucleotides are TGTGCCATCACGCCGGGGGGGAACTATGGCTACACCTTC.

CDR3 protein: CASSTSGSTAYGYTF. Here the CDR3 DNA reads TGTGCCAGTAGTACCTCCGGGTCGACAGCATATGGCTACACCTTC. This chain uses TRBV19 with TRBJ1-2; TRBD1 is a possible D gene (5 bases). The CDR3 is 15 residues long. V was clipped by 4 bases and J by 5 bases, with 17 bases between them. From germline, CDR1 is LNHDA and CDR2 SQIVND (reference sequence).

This chain joins TRBV9 and TRBJ1-1; the D gene is possibly TRBD1 (5 bases). Trimming removed 1 base from V and 3 bases from J, with 10 bases in between. Per germline, CDR1 SGDLS and CDR2 YYNGEE. This CDR3 region has 14 residues. CDR3 sequence (DNA): TGTGCCAGCAGCGTAAGGGTACAGGACACTGAAGCTTTCTTT. Translating gives CASSVRVQDTEAFF.

The rearrangement uses TRBV7-8 and TRBJ2-4, with TRBD2 matching over 15 bases. CDR1 is SGHVS, CDR2 FQNEAQ, per germline. This CDR3 contains 19 residues. The V gene end was trimmed by 1 base and the J gene end by 3 bases; junction bases not matched to a gene: 7. Written as DNA, the CDR3 is TGTGCCAGCAGCTTAGGGACTAGCGGGAGGGCCTTTGGCAAAAACATTCAGTACTTC. Its translation: CASSLGTSGRAFGKNIQYF.

The chain has TRBV18 and TRBJ2-1, with 8 bases fitting TRBD2. Looked up from germline, CDR1 is KGHSH and CDR2 is LQKENI. With V trimmed by 1 base and J by 5 bases, 4 bases remained unmatched. CDR3 size: 15 residues. The CDR3 DNA reads as TGTGCCAGCTCACCACTATTAGCGGGGAACAATGAGCAGTTCTTC. Protein sequence: CASSPLLAGNNEQFF.

This clone was recorded only once. V usage is TRBV15 and J usage is TRBJ2-5, with D possibly being TRBD2 (7 bases). Germline V CDR1 and CDR2: LNHNV, YYDKDF (reference sequence). The V end lost 0 bases, the J end lost 5 bases, and 13 bases lay between the germline ends. The CDR3 spans 15 residues. CDR3 nucleotide sequence: TGTGCCACCAGCAGAGATGGCGGGGGCAGGGAGACCCAGTACTTC. It yields the protein CATSRDGGGRETQYF.

J is TRBJ2-3 and V is TRBV7-6; perhaps TRBD1 as D (6 bases). Germline loops: CDR1 SGHVS, CDR2 FNYEAQ. V lost 4 bases and J lost 4, with 18 bases in between. This CDR3 is 16 amino acids long. CDR3 in amino acids: CASSSNPQGIPDTQYF. The CDR3 DNA reads TGTGCCAGCAGCTCCAACCCACAGGGTATTCCAGATACGCAGTATTTT.

The chain employs TRBV19 and TRBJ2-5, with TRBD1 matching 8 bases. After removal of 4 bases from V and 7 bases from J, the junction contained 11 bases not matched to a gene. This CDR3 region has 15 residues. From germline, CDR1 is LNHDA and CDR2 SQIVND (reference sequence). DNA for the CDR3: TGTGCCAGTAGTACAAGGACAGGGCCCGTGAGGACCCAGTACTTC. Translated: CASSTRTGPVRTQYF.

The chain has TRBV6-1 and TRBJ2-1; D unclear. This CDR3 is built from 11 residues. Trimming cost V 7 bases and J 10 bases, with 11 bases left between them. Germline CDR1 and CDR2: MNHNS and SASEGT. The CDR3 coding sequence is TGTGCCAGCATTTCTTGGAGAGAGCAGTTCTTC. Translating it yields CASISWREQFF.

The chain couples TRBV18 to TRBJ2-3; TRBD2 aligns across 10 bases. Per the germline V gene, CDR1 is KGHSH and CDR2 is LQKENI. The CDR3 contains 15 residues. V shed 5 bases and J 5 bases; nucleotides not matched to a gene: 7. The CDR3 spells CASSTLAGDLDTQYF. The DNA for the CDR3 is TGTGCCAGCTCAACTCTAGCGGGGGACTTAGATACGCAGTATTTT. The complete variable domain, with remaining parts taken from reference TRBV18 and TRBJ2-3, reads NAGVMQNPRHLVRRRGQEARLRCSPMKGHSHVYWYRQLPEEGLKFMVYLQKENIIDESGMPKERFSAEFPKEGPSILRIQQVVRGDSAAYFCASSTLAGDLDTQYFGPGTRLTVL.

The chain recombines TRBV7-9 with TRBJ2-4; 8 nucleotides agree with TRBD1. Trimming took 5 bases from V and 0 from J; bases not matched to a gene: 3. Per the germline V gene, CDR1 is SEHNR and CDR2 is FQNEAQ (reference sequence). This CDR3 is built from 15 residues. The CDR3 is CASSLGQGAKNIQYF. Here the CDR3 DNA reads TGTGCCAGCAGCCTTGGACAGGGAGCCAAAAACATTCAGTACTTC.

The chain couples TRBV7-9 to TRBJ1-1; the match to TRBD1 covers 8 bases. CDR3 length equals 14 residues. Germline V gene lookup returns CDR1 SEHNR and CDR2 FQNEAQ (reference sequence). V shed 5 bases and J 2 bases; nucleotides not matched to a gene: 4. DNA for the CDR3: TGTGCCAGCAGCCCTCAGGGGGCCAACACTGAAGCTTTCTTT. Its translation is CASSPQGANTEAFF.